The 8 T cell receptor beta chains below come from one sample, sequenced in a study of cytomegalovirus exposure and HLA in healthy donors. The PCR contained 60 Vbeta and 13 Jbeta primers. TCRdb's copy holds only in-frame clones and misses some; the assay was immunoSEQ multiplex PCR. The data hold over 100,000 clones, with around 66% observed a single time. The sample taken for sequencing was PBMCs. The source is a woman in her thirties or forties in good health and CMV-seropositive.

The chain has TRBV27 and TRBJ2-1; TRBD2 aligns across 13 bases. This CDR3 has 15 residues. Germline V lookup: CDR1 MNHEY, CDR2 SMNVEV (reference sequence). V shed 5 bases and J 7 bases; nucleotides not matched to a gene: 5. This CDR3 reads CASSGLAGVGNEQFF. Here the CDR3 DNA reads TGTGCCAGCAGTGGACTAGCGGGAGTGGGTAATGAGCAGTTCTTC.

This clone has only a few counts. V gene TRBV19 combines with J gene TRBJ1-1; D is perhaps TRBD1 (5 bases). This CDR3 contains 15 residues. CDR1 and CDR2 from the germline V gene are LNHDA and SQIVND (reference sequence). V lost 4 bases, J lost 4 bases, and 16 bases lay in between. The CDR3 spells CASSSRDGGSTEAFF. The CDR3 DNA is TGTGCCAGTAGTAGCCGGGACGGCGGGAGCACTGAAGCTTTCTTT.

As DNA, the CDR3 is TGTGCCAGCAGCCAGGGGGGTTATGGGGCCAACGTCCTGACTTTC. Translated: CASSQGGYGANVLTF. The chain is built from TRBV7-2 and TRBJ2-6; D may be TRBD1 (7 bases). V lost 5 bases and J lost 3, with 11 bases in between. CDR1 is SGHTA, CDR2 FQGNSA, per germline. The CDR3 is made up of 15 amino acids.

The genes are TRBV19 and TRBJ2-4, with 8 bases matching TRBD2. CDR1 and CDR2 from the germline V gene are LNHDA and SQIVND (reference sequence). There are 14 residues in the CDR3. The trim removed 10 bases at V and 1 base at J, leaving 6 bases unmatched. The CDR3 region has the DNA TGTGCCACCGAGGGCGGGAGGGCCAAAAACATTCAGTACTTC. It encodes CATEGGRAKNIQYF.

J is TRBJ2-5 and V is TRBV6-1; 8 bases fit TRBD2. Per germline, CDR1 MNHNS and CDR2 SASEGT. The J segment lost 3 bases and the V segment lost 6 bases, leaving 3 bases of the junction unmatched. The CDR3 runs 13 residues. CDR3 protein: CASSGGGEETQYF. Here the CDR3 DNA reads TGTGCCAGCAGCGGGGGGGGTGAAGAGACCCAGTACTTC.

V is TRBV6-5 and J is TRBJ2-1; TRBD2 agrees at 7 bases. Germline CDR1 is MNHEY and CDR2 is SVGAGI. With V trimmed by 2 bases and J by 9 bases, 4 bases remained unmatched. This CDR3 has 13 amino acids. CDR3 DNA: TGTGCCAGCAGTTACGTCGGGGGGAGTGAGCAGTTCTTC. Translating gives CASSYVGGSEQFF.

V gene TRBV7-2 combines with J gene TRBJ2-7, with 15 bases that match TRBD2. The trim removed 5 bases at V and 2 bases at J, leaving 10 bases unmatched. This CDR3 is 18 amino acids long. Germline V CDR1 and CDR2: SGHTA, FQGNSA. The CDR3 is CASSQRTSGRGLPYEQYF. CDR3 bases: TGTGCCAGCAGCCAGCGGACTAGCGGGAGGGGTTTGCCCTACGAGCAGTACTTC. Full variable domain (rest looked up from reference TRBV7-2 and TRBJ2-7): GAGVSQSPSNKVTEKGKDVELRCDPISGHTALYWYRQSLGQGLEFLIYFQGNSAPDKSGLPSDRFSAERTGGSVSTLTIQRTQQEDSAVYLCASSQRTSGRGLPYEQYFGPGTRLTVT.

The chain recombines TRBV4-1 with TRBJ2-7; tentative D call: TRBD1 (5 bases). Germline V gene data show CDR1 as MGHRA and CDR2 as YSYEKL. The CDR3 is 16 residues long. V gave up 4 bases and J gave up 1 base, with 17 bases separating them. CDR3 region: CASSRETGLTSYEQYF. DNA of the CDR3: TGCGCCAGCAGCCGAGAAACAGGTTTAACTTCCTACGAGCAGTACTTC.